The clone carrying this T cell receptor (beta chain) was detected many times. The source of the sample is a study of early T cells in non-severe SARS-CoV-2 infection. Study details: Investigators sequenced bulk RNA drawn from unsorted whole blood, and chains remained unpaired.

Separate cDNA molecules each had unique molecular identifiers attached to them. TCRdb redid the calling of the 5' RACE reads with MiXCR, one entry per CDR3 protein. The sample carries over 25,000 distinct CDR3 sequences, about 6% recorded once. The CDR3 contains 19 residues. V shed 1 base and J 4 bases; nucleotides not matched to a gene: 13. The sequenced material came from whole blood. The sequence was collected from an adult who was a healthcare worker with PCR-confirmed SARS-CoV-2 infection or an uninfected control (not recorded which). The chain is built from TRBV12-3 or TRBV12-4 and TRBJ2-6; 7 bases map to TRBD1. The CDR3 is CASSLVGGQSILGANVLTF. The DNA of the CDR3 is TGTGCCAGCAGTTTAGTTGGGGGACAGTCTATCCTCGGGGCCAACGTCCTGACTTTC.